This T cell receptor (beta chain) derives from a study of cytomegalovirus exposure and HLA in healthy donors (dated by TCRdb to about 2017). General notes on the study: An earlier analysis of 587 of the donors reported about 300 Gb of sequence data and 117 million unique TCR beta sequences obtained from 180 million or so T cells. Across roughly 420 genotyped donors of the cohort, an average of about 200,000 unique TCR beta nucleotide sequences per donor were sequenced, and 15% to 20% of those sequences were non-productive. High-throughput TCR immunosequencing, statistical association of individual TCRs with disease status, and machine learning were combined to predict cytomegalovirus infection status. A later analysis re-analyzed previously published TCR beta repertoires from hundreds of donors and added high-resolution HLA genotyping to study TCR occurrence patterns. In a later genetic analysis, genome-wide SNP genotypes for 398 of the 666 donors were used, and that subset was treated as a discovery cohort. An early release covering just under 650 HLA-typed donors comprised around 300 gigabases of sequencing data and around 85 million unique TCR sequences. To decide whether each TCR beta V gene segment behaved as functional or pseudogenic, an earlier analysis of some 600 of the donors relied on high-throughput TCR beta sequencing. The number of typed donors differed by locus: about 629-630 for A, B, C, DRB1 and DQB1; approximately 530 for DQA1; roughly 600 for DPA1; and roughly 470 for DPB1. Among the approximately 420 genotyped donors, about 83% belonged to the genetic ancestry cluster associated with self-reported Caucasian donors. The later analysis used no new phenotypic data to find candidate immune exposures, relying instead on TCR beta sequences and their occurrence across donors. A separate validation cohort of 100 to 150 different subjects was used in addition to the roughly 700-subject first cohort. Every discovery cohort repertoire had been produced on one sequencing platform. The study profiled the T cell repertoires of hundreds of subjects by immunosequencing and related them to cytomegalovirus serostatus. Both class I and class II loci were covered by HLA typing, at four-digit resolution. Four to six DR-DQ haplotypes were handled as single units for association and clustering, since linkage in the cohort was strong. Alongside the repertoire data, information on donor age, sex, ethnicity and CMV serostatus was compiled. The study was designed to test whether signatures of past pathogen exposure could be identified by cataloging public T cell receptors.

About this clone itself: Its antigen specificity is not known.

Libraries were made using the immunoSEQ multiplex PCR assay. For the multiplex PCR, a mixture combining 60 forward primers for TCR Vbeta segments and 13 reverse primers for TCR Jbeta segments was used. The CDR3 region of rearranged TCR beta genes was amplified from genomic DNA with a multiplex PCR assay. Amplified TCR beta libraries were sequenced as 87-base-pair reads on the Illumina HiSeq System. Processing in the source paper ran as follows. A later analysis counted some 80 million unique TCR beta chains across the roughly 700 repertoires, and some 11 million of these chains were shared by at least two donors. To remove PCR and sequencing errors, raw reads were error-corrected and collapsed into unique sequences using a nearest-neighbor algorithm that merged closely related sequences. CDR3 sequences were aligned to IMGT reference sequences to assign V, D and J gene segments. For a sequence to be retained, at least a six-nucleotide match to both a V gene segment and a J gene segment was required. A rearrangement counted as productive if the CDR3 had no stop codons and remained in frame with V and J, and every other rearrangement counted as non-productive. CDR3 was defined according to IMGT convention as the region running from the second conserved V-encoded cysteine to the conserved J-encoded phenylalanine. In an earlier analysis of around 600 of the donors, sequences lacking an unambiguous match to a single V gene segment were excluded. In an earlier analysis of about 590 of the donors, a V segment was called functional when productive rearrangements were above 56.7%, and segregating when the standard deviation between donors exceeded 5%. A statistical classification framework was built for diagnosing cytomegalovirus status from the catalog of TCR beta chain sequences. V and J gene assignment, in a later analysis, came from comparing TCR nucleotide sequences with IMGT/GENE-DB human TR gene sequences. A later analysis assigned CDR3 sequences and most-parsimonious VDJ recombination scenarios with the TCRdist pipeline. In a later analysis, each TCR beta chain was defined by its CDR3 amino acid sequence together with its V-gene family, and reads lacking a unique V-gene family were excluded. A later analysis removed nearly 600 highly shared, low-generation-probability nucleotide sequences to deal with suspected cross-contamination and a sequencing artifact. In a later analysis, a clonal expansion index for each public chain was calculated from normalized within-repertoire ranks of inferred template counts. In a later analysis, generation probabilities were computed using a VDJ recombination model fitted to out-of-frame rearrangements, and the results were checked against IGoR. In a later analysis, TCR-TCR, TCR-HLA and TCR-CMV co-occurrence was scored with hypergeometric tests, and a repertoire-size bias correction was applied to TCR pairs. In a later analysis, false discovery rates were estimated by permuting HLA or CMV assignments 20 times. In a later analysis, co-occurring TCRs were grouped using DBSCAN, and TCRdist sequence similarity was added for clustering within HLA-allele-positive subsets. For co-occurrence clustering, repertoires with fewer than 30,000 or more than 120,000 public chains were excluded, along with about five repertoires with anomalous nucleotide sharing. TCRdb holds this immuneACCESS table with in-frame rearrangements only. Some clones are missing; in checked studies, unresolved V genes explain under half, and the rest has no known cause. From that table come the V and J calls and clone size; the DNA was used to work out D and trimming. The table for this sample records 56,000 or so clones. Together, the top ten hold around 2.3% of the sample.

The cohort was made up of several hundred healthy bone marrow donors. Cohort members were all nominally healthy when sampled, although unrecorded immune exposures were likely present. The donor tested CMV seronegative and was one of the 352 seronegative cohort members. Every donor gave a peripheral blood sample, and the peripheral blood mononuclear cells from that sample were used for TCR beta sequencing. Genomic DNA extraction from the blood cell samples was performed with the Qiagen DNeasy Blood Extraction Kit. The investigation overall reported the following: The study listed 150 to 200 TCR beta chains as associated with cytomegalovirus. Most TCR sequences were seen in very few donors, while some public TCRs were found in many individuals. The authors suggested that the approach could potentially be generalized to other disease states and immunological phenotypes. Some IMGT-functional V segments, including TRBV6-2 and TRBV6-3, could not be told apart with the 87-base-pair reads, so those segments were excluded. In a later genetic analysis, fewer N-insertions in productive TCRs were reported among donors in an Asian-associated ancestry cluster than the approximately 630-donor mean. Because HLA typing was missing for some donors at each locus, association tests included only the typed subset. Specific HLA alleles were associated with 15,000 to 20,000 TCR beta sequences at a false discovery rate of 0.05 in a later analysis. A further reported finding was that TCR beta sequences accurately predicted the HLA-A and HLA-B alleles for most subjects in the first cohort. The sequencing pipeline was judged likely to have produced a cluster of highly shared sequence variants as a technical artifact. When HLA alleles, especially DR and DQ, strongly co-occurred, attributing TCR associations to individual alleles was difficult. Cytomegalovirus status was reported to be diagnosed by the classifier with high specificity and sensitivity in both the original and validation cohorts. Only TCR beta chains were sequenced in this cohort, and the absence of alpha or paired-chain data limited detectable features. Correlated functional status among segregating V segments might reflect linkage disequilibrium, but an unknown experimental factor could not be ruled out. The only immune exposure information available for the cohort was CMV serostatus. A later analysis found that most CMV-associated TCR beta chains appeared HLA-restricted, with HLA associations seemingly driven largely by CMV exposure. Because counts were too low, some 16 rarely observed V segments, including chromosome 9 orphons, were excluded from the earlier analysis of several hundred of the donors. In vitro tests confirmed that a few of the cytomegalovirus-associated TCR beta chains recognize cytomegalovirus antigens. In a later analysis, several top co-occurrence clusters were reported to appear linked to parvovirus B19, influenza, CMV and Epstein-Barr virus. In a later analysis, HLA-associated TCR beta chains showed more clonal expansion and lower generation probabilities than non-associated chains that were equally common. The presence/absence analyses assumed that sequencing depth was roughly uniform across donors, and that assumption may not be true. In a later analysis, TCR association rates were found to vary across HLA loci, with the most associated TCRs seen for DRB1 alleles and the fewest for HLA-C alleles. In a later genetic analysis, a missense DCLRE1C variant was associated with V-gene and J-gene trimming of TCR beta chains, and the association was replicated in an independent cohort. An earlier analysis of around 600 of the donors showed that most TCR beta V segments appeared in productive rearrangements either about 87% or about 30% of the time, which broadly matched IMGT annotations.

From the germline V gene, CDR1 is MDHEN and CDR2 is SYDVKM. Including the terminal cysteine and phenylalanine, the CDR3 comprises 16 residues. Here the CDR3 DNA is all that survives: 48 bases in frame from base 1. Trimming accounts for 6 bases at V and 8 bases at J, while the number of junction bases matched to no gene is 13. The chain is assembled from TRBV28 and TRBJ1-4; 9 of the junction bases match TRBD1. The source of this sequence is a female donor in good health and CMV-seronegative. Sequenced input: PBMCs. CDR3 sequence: CASSSNRGQRGEKLFF. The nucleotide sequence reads TGTGCCAGCAGCTCAAACAGGGGGCAACGCGGCGAAAAACTGTTTTTT.